This T cell receptor (beta chain) was obtained from a study of T cell responses to AZD1222 COVID-19 vaccine. Whole-study results and caveats: Among the donors, most were white British and more were female, and clonal diversity was possibly underestimated. All repertoire sampling was performed exclusively after the peak T cell response. Spike-specific TCR breadth and depth both grew after two AZD1222 doses.

Pooled samples include second doses given at about 4 or 12 weeks. Only in-frame clones appear in the TCRdb table, and some are missing; sequencing was by immunoSEQ multiplex PCR. The sample comprises 140,000 to 150,000 clones, roughly nine tenths of which are singletons, and approximately 1.8% rests with the top ten. With respect to this clone: What it binds is unknown.

The germline gives CDR1 SGHTA, CDR2 FQGTGA. V was trimmed by 4 bases and J by 3 bases, leaving 9 bases between them. The length of the CDR3 is 13 residues. This receptor was identified in an adult who received the AZD1222 COVID-19 vaccine. The sample was peripheral blood, taken 28 days after the second AZD1222 dose. The genes are TRBV7-3 and TRBJ1-1; no definite D call. The CDR3 DNA reads as TGTGCCAGCAGCTCCTCGATCCACACTGAAGCTTTCTTT. It yields the protein CASSSSIHTEAFF. Supplemented by reference TRBV7-3 and TRBJ1-1, the full variable domain reads GAGVSQTPSNKVTEKGKYVELRCDPISGHTALYWYRQSLGQGPEFLIYFQGTGAADDSGLPNDRFFAVRPEGSVSTLKIQRTERGDSAVYLCASSSSIHTEAFFGQGTRLTVV.